A selection of T cell receptor beta chains follows, all from one sample in a study of OX40 agonist ivuxolimab in advanced cancers. Assay: immunoSEQ multiplex PCR; the TCRdb copy retains only in-frame clones and omits some. The sample has approximately 110,000 clones; 80% to 95% are singletons. The sample in question was CD4+ or CD8+ T cells sorted from blood, obtained in a trial of the OX40 agonist ivuxolimab. The receptor source for this set is an adult with an advanced solid tumor such as melanoma, head and neck, liver or kidney cancer. The CDR3 runs from the conserved cysteine through the conserved F or W. Each record gives: J gene, D gene, V gene, clone size, CDR3 DNA, CDR3 protein. D genes are given only for firm matches. The size field is filled for only some rows; it gives once, few, many or a size class.

TRBJ2-5	TRBD1	TRBV10-3	NA	TGTGCCATCAGGGAAACAGGGGGCTACCAAGAGACCCAGTACTTC	CAIRETGGYQETQYF
TRBJ2-5	NA	TRBV7-2	NA	TGTGCCAGCAGCCCCCGGGACTTTTCAGAGACCCAGTACTTC	CASSPRDFSETQYF
TRBJ2-7	TRBD1	TRBV5-4	NA	TGTGCCAGCAGGCCGGGACAGGGGACCTACGAGCAGTACTTC	CASRPGQGTYEQYF
TRBJ2-7	NA	TRBV28	NA	TGTGCCAGCAGTTTAAGAGGCATCGTCCGCTACGAGCAGTACTTC	CASSLRGIVRYEQYF
TRBJ2-2	NA	TRBV23-1	NA	TGCGCCAGCAGTCTTCGTGTTTGGACCGGGGAGCTGTTTTTT	CASSLRVWTGELFF
TRBJ1-1	TRBD1	TRBV7-3	NA	TGTGCCAGCAGCCCGTCCCGGGACAGGGCGAACACTGAAGCTTTCTTT	CASSPSRDRANTEAFF
TRBJ2-7	NA	TRBV30	NA	TGTGCCTGGAGTAACTCAGGGGCCAAGCAGTACTTC	CAWSNSGAKQYF
TRBJ2-1	NA	TRBV27	NA	TGTGCCAGCAGTTTAGCGGTCTCCTACAATGAGCAGTTCTTC	CASSLAVSYNEQFF
TRBJ2-3	TRBD1	TRBV6-4	NA	TGTGCCAGCAGTTTTCAGGGGGACACAGATACGCAGTATTTT	CASSFQGDTDTQYF
TRBJ2-1	TRBD2	TRBV7-3	NA	TGTGCCAGCAGCTTCTCTAGCGGGAGATCGGTCGGCTCCTACAATGAGCAGTTCTTC	CASSFSSGRSVGSYNEQFF
TRBJ2-3	NA	TRBV28	NA	TGTGCCAGCAGTTTATCTCTAGCGGGACAGGGACGACAAGATACGCAGTATTTT	CASSLSLAGQGRQDTQYF
TRBJ2-5	NA	TRBV5-6	NA	TGTGCCAGCAGCCCCCCTAGCGATCAAGAGACCCAGTACTTC	CASSPPSDQETQYF
TRBJ2-7	NA	TRBV18	NA	TGTGCCAGCTCACCAGGAAGGGAGCAGTACTTC	CASSPGREQYF
TRBJ1-5	NA	TRBV6-1	NA	TGTGCCAGCAGTAAGGAAAGATATAGCAATCAGCCCCAGCATTTT	CASSKERYSNQPQHF
TRBJ2-7	TRBD2	TRBV28	NA	TGTGCCACCTTAGCGGGAGGGAGCTCCTACGAGCAGTACTTC	CATLAGGSSYEQYF
TRBJ2-3	TRBD2	TRBV9	once	TGTGCCAGCAGCAAAACTAGCGGGATTTCCACAGATACGCAGTATTTT	CASSKTSGISTDTQYF
TRBJ2-2	NA	TRBV19	NA	TGTGCCAGTAGTCTCACAGGGCCAACCGGGGAGCTGTTTTTT	CASSLTGPTGELFF
TRBJ2-5	NA	TRBV5-1	NA	TGCGCCAGCAGTCAGGTATTAGGGGAGACCCAGTACTTC	CASSQVLGETQYF
TRBJ1-1	NA	TRBV10-3	NA	TGTGCCATCCGAGGGGGTGCGAACACTGAAGCTTTCTTT	CAIRGGANTEAFF
TRBJ2-7	TRBD2	TRBV7-2	NA	TGTGCCAGCAGCTTTGACAGAGGCGGGAGCGAGCAGTACTTC	CASSFDRGGSEQYF
TRBJ2-1	TRBD1	TRBV10-3	NA	TGTGCCATCAGTGATCAGGGGGTCGATGAGCAGTTCTTC	CAISDQGVDEQFF
TRBJ1-3	NA	TRBV9	NA	TGTGCCAGCAGCCCCGACAGCTCTGGAAACACCATATATTTT	CASSPDSSGNTIYF
TRBJ2-7	TRBD1	TRBV2	NA	TGTGCCAGCAGGGTTCGGGACAGCTCCTACGAGCAGTACTTC	CASRVRDSSYEQYF
TRBJ1-4	NA	TRBV18	NA	TGTGCCAGCTCATCGAGATCCGGGACCCCCTCTGAAAAACTGTTTTTT	CASSSRSGTPSEKLFF
TRBJ1-5	NA	TRBV20-1	NA	TGCAGTGCTTTAAAAGATCAGCCCCAGCATTTT	CSALKDQPQHF
TRBJ2-1	TRBD1	TRBV28	NA	TGTGCCAGCAGTTCGCCCTGGGACAGGGCGGCCCATCGGAGCTCCTACAATGAGCAGTTCTTC	CASSSPWDRAAHRSSYNEQFF
TRBJ1-5	NA	TRBV19	NA	TGTGCCAGTAGTATTGTTGATCAGCCCCAGCATTTT	CASSIVDQPQHF
TRBJ2-3	NA	TRBV30	NA	TGTGCCTGGAGTCGGACTGTCACAGATACGCAGTATTTT	CAWSRTVTDTQYF
TRBJ2-7	NA	TRBV28	NA	TGTGCCAGCGGAACTGTCGGGACTGAGCCGGGGAGGCAGTACTTC	CASGTVGTEPGRQYF
TRBJ2-7	TRBD1	TRBV19	NA	TGTGCCAGTAGACCAGGGGGAACCTACGAGCAGTACTTC	CASRPGGTYEQYF
TRBJ2-2	NA	TRBV5-1	NA	TGCGCCAGCAGCGGTAGCTGGGGAACCGGGGAGCTGTTTTTT	CASSGSWGTGELFF
TRBJ1-1	NA	TRBV4-2	NA	TGTGCCAGCAGCCAAGAAAGACCCATGAACACTGAAGCTTTCTTT	CASSQERPMNTEAFF
TRBJ2-1	TRBD2	TRBV27	NA	TGTGCCAGCAGTCCGACCCCCGGGACTAGTCAGTACAATGAGCAGTTCTTC	CASSPTPGTSQYNEQFF
TRBJ2-5	NA	TRBV6-5	NA	TGTGCCAGCCGGGCCCCTTCCCCAGAGACCCAGTACTTC	CASRAPSPETQYF
TRBJ1-1	NA	TRBV5-1	NA	TGCGCCAGCAGCTTGTCTTCACAGCGACTAAACACTGAAGCTTTCTTT	CASSLSSQRLNTEAFF
TRBJ2-7	NA	TRBV6-1	NA	TGTGCCAGCACCCAGGGATACGAGCAGTACTTC	CASTQGYEQYF
TRBJ2-1	NA	TRBV14	NA	TGTGCCAGCACCCAAGGACAGTTAATTGAGCAGTTCTTC	CASTQGQLIEQFF
TRBJ2-7	TRBD1	TRBV5-4	NA	TGTGCCAGCAGCTTGGGTCCTGGGACAGGGTCCCTCACCTACGAGCAGTACTTC	CASSLGPGTGSLTYEQYF
TRBJ2-3	TRBD1	TRBV5-6	once	TGTGCCAGCAGTCACAGGGGGTGGACAGATACGCAGTATTTT	CASSHRGWTDTQYF
TRBJ2-4	TRBD2	TRBV7-2	NA	TGTGCCAGCAGTCGAGCGACTAGCGGGATACCCAAAAACATTCAGTACTTC	CASSRATSGIPKNIQYF
TRBJ1-2	NA	TRBV7-3	NA	TGTGCCAGCAGCCCCCAGAGCTATGGCTACACCTTC	CASSPQSYGYTF
TRBJ1-1	NA	TRBV2	NA	TGTGCCAGCAGTGTAGAAGTGAACACTGAAGCTTTCTTT	CASSVEVNTEAFF
TRBJ2-7	NA	TRBV28	NA	TGTGCCAGCAGTATCCCGGGACCATACAATTTCGAGCAGTACTTC	CASSIPGPYNFEQYF
TRBJ2-1	NA	TRBV6-1	once	TGTGCCAGCAGTGCCCGGTCCGACGGGTACAATGAGCAGTTCTTC	CASSARSDGYNEQFF
TRBJ1-5	NA	TRBV5-5	NA	TGTGCCAGCAGTCTCAGGGGCTCTAGCAATCAGCCCCAGCATTTT	CASSLRGSSNQPQHF
TRBJ2-2	NA	TRBV6-5	NA	TGTGCCAGCAGTTACATGACGAGCGGGACCGGGGAGCTGTTTTTT	CASSYMTSGTGELFF
TRBJ2-7	NA	TRBV28	once	TGTGCCAGCGGGTCCTCTACAGGGGGGGGCAGGTACGAGCAGTACTTC	CASGSSTGGGRYEQYF
TRBJ1-4	NA	TRBV2	NA	TGTGCCAGCAGTGTTTCGGGGTCCGAAGAAAAACTGTTTTTT	CASSVSGSEEKLFF